This T cell receptor (beta chain) derives from a study of cytomegalovirus exposure and HLA in healthy donors. On this clone: What it binds is not known.

The PCR employed 60 Vbeta primers together with 13 Jbeta primers. The assay was immunoSEQ multiplex PCR, and TCRdb's table has in-frame clones only and misses some. This sample yields about 140,000 clones, of which 82% are seen a single time; more than 2.5% belongs to the top ten. With 4 bases removed from V and 1 base from J, the gap between germline ends came to 14 bases. CDR1 is MGHRA and CDR2 is YSYEKL in the germline V gene. This CDR3 region has 15 residues. Whole-study findings and limits: More clonal expansion characterized HLA-associated TCR beta chains than equally common others in a later analysis.

The clonotype originates from a man between 18 and 35 years old in good health and CMV-seropositive. The source material was PBMCs. The chain uses TRBV4-1 and TRBJ2-7; D might be TRBD2 (6 bases). CDR3 sequence: CASSLREMGSYEQYF. In nucleotides, the CDR3 is TGCGCCAGCAGCCTACGGGAGATGGGATCCTACGAGCAGTACTTC.